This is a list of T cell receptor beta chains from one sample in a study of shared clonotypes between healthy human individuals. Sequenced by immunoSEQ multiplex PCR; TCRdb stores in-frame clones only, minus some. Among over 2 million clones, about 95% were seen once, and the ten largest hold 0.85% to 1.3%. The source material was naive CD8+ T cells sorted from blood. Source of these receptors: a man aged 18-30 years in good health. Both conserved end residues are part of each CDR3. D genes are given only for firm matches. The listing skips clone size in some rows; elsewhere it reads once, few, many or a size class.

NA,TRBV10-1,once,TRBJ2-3,TGCGCCAGGGACTGGGGGGAGGCCGGCTTGGGTAAGGGCACAGATACGCAGTATTTT,CARDWGEAGLGKGTDTQYF
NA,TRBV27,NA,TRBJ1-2,TGTGCCAGCAGTTTTAATGGCAGGAAGATTACTAACTATGGCTACACCTTC,CASSFNGRKITNYGYTF
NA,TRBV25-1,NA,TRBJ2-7,TGTGCCAGCAGTGAATCAGGTCAGGGAGGCGAGCAGTACTTC,CASSESGQGGEQYF
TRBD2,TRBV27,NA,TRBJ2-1,TGTGCCAGCAGTTTATTTAGCGGGGGGCTCGACAATGAGCAGTTCTTC,CASSLFSGGLDNEQFF
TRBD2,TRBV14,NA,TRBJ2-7,TGTGCCAGCAGCCCACTCGGGACTAGCGGGGGGGCCTACGAGCAGTACTTC,CASSPLGTSGGAYEQYF
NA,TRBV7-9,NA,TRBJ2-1,TGTGCCAGCAGCAGCCGACAGGAGGGAGGATACAATGAGCAGTTCTTC,CASSSRQEGGYNEQFF
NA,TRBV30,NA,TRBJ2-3,TGTGCCTGGGAGCGGCTTAACACAGATACGCAGTATTTT,CAWERLNTDTQYF
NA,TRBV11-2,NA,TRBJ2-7,TGTGCCAGCAGCTCCCAGCTCTACGAGCAGTACTTC,CASSSQLYEQYF
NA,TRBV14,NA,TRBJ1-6,TGTGCCAGCAGCCAAGATAGGACCAATTCACCCCTCCACTTT,CASSQDRTNSPLHF
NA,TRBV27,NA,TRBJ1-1,TGTGCCAGCACCGTTGCAGGGAACACTGAAGCTTTCTTT,CASTVAGNTEAFF
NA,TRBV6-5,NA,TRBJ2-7,TGTGCCAGCAGCCTCGACTGGAGCTCCTACGAGCAGTACTTC,CASSLDWSSYEQYF
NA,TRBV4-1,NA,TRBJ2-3,TGCGCCAGCAGCGATCCCCCGGGATTGAGCAGCGTTCCCACAGATACGCAGTATTTT,CASSDPPGLSSVPTDTQYF
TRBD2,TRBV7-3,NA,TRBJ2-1,TGTGCCAGCAGCCCTGCTAGCGGGGGGGCGAATGAGCAGTTCTTC,CASSPASGGANEQFF
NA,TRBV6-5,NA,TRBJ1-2,TGTGCCAGCAGCTCCGGGACATACTATGGCTACACCTTC,CASSSGTYYGYTF
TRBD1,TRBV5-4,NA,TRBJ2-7,TGTGCCAGCAGCCTTGGGACAGGGGGCGGCGAGCAGTACTTC,CASSLGTGGGEQYF
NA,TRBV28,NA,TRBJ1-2,TGTGCCAGCAGTTTCCGGGGCGCGGATGGCTACACCTTC,CASSFRGADGYTF
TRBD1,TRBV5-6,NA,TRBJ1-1,TGTGCCAGCAGCTTGGCCAGGGGGCGGGAGGTGAACACTGAAGCTTTCTTT,CASSLARGREVNTEAFF
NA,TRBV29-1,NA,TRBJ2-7,TGCAGCGTTGGGTCCTTCTACGAGCAGTACTTC,CSVGSFYEQYF
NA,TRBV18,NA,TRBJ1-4,TGTGCCAGCTCGCCGCACCGACCGGGAGCAACTAATGAAAAACTGTTTTTT,CASSPHRPGATNEKLFF
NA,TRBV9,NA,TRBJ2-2,TGTGCCAGCAGCCGAGGAGGGGGAGACACCGGGGAGCTGTTTTTT,CASSRGGGDTGELFF